This TCR beta chain is from a study of tumor and adjacent non-tumor tissue in lung cancer. Study-wide background: The cohort had roughly 12 adenocarcinoma, 2 squamous cell and 1 small cell patients. About 4.17 million productive TCRbeta reads were obtained per sample on average.

Three rounds of nested PCR, following a modified ARM-PCR protocol, produced the TCRbeta library. Via MiXCR, TCRdb re-called the multiplex PCR reads, giving one row per CDR3 protein. The sample comprises tens of thousands of distinct CDR3 sequences, roughly three fifths of which are singletons, and around 20% rests with the top ten. This CDR3 spans 16 amino acids. Germline V gives CDR1 SGHAT, CDR2 FQNNGV. RNA was extracted from bulk tissue without any cell sorting. Between August and November 2014, newly diagnosed, chemotherapy-naive lung cancer patients underwent thoracic surgery in China. In the case of this clonotype: The germline gene is not matched at one end of the junction; a read error may be the cause.

The sequencing input was lung tumor tissue. The rearrangement links TRBV11-2 to TRBJ2-3; maybe TRBD2 (5 bases). The TCR comes from a man aged 45 to 65 with non-small cell lung cancer. CDR3 nucleotide sequence: TGTGCCAGCAGCTTAGCGGGGTTATCTAGCACGGATATGCAGTATTTT. This gives the protein CASSLAGLSSTDMQYF.